This TCR beta chain was recovered during a study of shared clonotypes between healthy human individuals. The study's findings and limits: The study drew on few donors, limiting represented genetic and exposure-history diversity.

Germline V CDR1 and CDR2: SGHNT, YYREEE (reference sequence). J gave up 1 base and V 4 bases, and 4 bases lay outside the gene matches. The CDR3 spans 14 residues. The table came from immunoSEQ multiplex PCR; TCRdb's copy has only in-frame clones and leaves some out. The sample has about 2.1 million clones, over 85% seen once. Note on this clone: Its antigen is still unknown.

Naive CD8 cells were CD45RO-negative, positively selected for CCR7, excluding terminally differentiated effector memory CD45RA+ cells. The receptor comes from a man younger than 35 in good health. Some clones in this sample may be carry-over from other donors' samples. The chain combines TRBV5-4 with TRBJ1-1; 7 nucleotides match TRBD1. The sequenced material came from naive CD8+ T cells from PBMCs. CDR3 residues: CASSPRTGNTEAFF. CDR3 DNA: TGTGCCAGCAGCCCAAGGACAGGGAACACTGAAGCTTTCTTT.